A single sample gave rise to the 18 T cell receptor beta chains below, sequenced in a study of Graves' ophthalmopathy and Graves' hyperthyroidism. RNA transcripts served as template for amplifying TCR beta CDR3 sequences. The first round was an RT-PCR with HTBI primers, and the second round was a multiplex PCR. MiXCR, run by TCRdb on the multiplex PCR reads, gives a single entry per CDR3 protein. The repertoire has about 390,000 distinct CDR3 sequences, approximately 15% of them found once; the top ten carry roughly 7%. Sample: peripheral blood. Receptors were obtained from a woman between 18 and 29 years old with stable Graves' hyperthyroidism.

The rearrangement joins TRBV18 to TRBJ1-6; 8 positions match TRBD1. CDR3 length: 14 amino acids. CDR1 is KGHSH, CDR2 LQKENI, per germline. After removal of 3 bases from V and 9 bases from J, the junction contained 4 bases not matched to a gene. CDR3 amino acids: CASSPRQGSSPLHF. In DNA form, the CDR3 reads TGTGCCAGCTCACCCCGACAGGGGAGTTCACCCCTCCACTTT.

This clonotype was seen many times. V and J are TRBV29-1 and TRBJ2-5, with D perhaps TRBD1 or TRBD2 (5 bases each). V gave up 3 bases and J gave up 2 bases, with 13 bases separating them. CDR1 SQVTM and CDR2 ANQGSEA come from the germline V gene. This CDR3 region has 14 residues. The chain's CDR3 is CSVDPGWGQETQYF. The CDR3, as DNA: TGCAGCGTTGATCCGGGGTGGGGGCAAGAGACCCAGTACTTC.

This clonotype has a count of ten or more. The chain uses TRBV20-1 and TRBJ2-5; 8 nucleotides match TRBD2. CDR1 DFQATT and CDR2 SNEGSKA come from the germline V gene (reference sequence). V lost 0 bases to trimming and J lost 2 bases; unmatched junction nucleotides: 5. The CDR3 has 15 amino acids. CDR3 loop: CSAREGRGAQETQYF. CDR3 coding DNA: TGCAGTGCTAGAGAGGGGCGGGGGGCGCAAGAGACCCAGTACTTC.

This clonotype has only a few counts. The chain couples TRBV5-1 to TRBJ1-3; D not certain. V lost 0 bases and J lost 0, with 7 bases in between. Germline CDR1 reads SGHRS; CDR2 reads YFSETQ. The CDR3 is made up of 15 amino acids. Written as DNA, the CDR3 is TGCGCCAGCAGCTTGGACAAAAACTCTGGAAACACCATATATTTT. It translates to CASSLDKNSGNTIYF. The full variable domain, completed using reference TRBV5-1 and TRBJ1-3, is KAGVTQTPRYLIKTRGQQVTLSCSPISGHRSVSWYQQTPGQGLQFLFEYFSETQRNKGNFPGRFSGRQFSNSRSEMNVSTLELGDSALYLCASSLDKNSGNTIYFGEGSWLTVV.

V gene TRBV27 combines with J gene TRBJ1-5; TRBD1 aligns across 10 bases. This CDR3 has 15 amino acids. The germline V gene encodes CDR1 MNHEY and CDR2 SMNVEV (reference sequence). J gave up 1 base and V 7 bases, and 4 bases lay outside the gene matches. The CDR3 nucleotides are TGTGCCAGCATCTGGACAGGGGGAAGCAATCAGCCCCAGCATTTT. The encoded protein is CASIWTGGSNQPQHF.

The gene calls are TRBV6-2 or TRBV6-3 and TRBJ2-6, with TRBD1 identical over 8 bases. The V gene's germline CDR1 is MNHEY and CDR2 SVGEGT. The CDR3 has 17 residues. The trim removed 6 bases at V and 4 bases at J, leaving 11 bases unmatched. The CDR3 nucleotides read TGTGCCAGCAGGCCGGACAGGGTCCTGGGGGGGGCCAACGTCCTGACTTTC. Protein: CASRPDRVLGGANVLTF.

This clonotype appeared many times. This chain joins TRBV6-5 and TRBJ2-7; 10 bases align to TRBD1. The ends lost 4 bases at V and 3 bases at J; junction bases unmatched: 6. CDR3 length equals 15 residues. Germline-derived CDR1 and CDR2 are MNHEY and SVGAGI. As DNA, the CDR3 is TGTGCCAGCAGTTCAGGGGACAGGGGTTACTACGAGCAGTACTTC. Protein sequence: CASSSGDRGYYEQYF.

The J gene is TRBJ1-1, the V gene TRBV19; a possible D gene is TRBD1 (6 bases). With 1 base removed from V and 1 base from J, the gap between germline ends came to 10 bases. The CDR3 contains 15 residues. CDR1 and CDR2 (germline): LNHDA, SQIVND (reference sequence). The CDR3 sequence: CASSIVAGANTEAFF. The CDR3 coding sequence is TGTGCCAGTAGTATAGTGGCAGGGGCGAACACTGAAGCTTTCTTT.

This clonotype was detected ten times or more. The J gene is TRBJ2-5, the V gene TRBV12-3 or TRBV12-4; 8 nucleotides match TRBD1. CDR3 length: 15 residues. V lost 4 bases, J lost 5 bases, and 9 bases stayed unmatched. In DNA, the CDR3 is TGTGCCAGCAGTTCTTCACAGGGGGTTGGGGAGACCCAGTACTTC. It translates to CASSSSQGVGETQYF.

This clonotype has ten or more counts. The chain has TRBV6-1 and TRBJ1-2, with a weak D call TRBD1 (6 bases). The germline V gene has CDR1 MNHNS and CDR2 SASEGT. The CDR3 totals 12 residues. Trimming shortened V by 9 bases and J by 8 bases, and 16 bases separated the two germline ends. DNA for the CDR3: TGTGCCAGTGTGACGGGGGGCGCCGGCTACACCTTC. Its protein is CASVTGGAGYTF.

This clonotype was seen only a few times. This may be a read error, as it is one base from a much larger clone. The chain carries TRBV6-2 or TRBV6-3 and TRBJ1-1, with a possible D match to TRBD1 (5 bases). CDR3 size: 16 residues. CDR1 MNHEY and CDR2 SVGEGT come from the germline V gene. Deletions cut 7 bases from V and 2 bases from J, with 20 bases between. Written as DNA, the CDR3 is TGTGCCAGCAAGACTGTCCACGGGGGGATTAACACTGAAGCTTTCTTT. Translating gives CASKTVHGGINTEAFF.

The sample holds many counts of this clonotype. The V call is TRBV19, the J call TRBJ1-5; 10 nucleotides match TRBD1. This CDR3 spans 18 amino acids. Germline V gene lookup returns CDR1 LNHDA and CDR2 SQIVND (reference sequence). V shed 5 bases, J shed 1 base, and the junction held 11 bases outside the gene matches. The CDR3 loop reads CASSLGQGRIRSNQPQHF. CDR3 DNA sequence: TGTGCCAGTAGTTTGGGACAGGGGCGTATTAGGAGCAATCAGCCCCAGCATTTT.

This clonotype has at least ten counts. DNA of the CDR3: TGTGCCAGTAGCATACAGGTGAACACTGAAGCTTTCTTT. This encodes CASSIQVNTEAFF. The chain recombines TRBV19 with TRBJ1-1; D is possibly TRBD1 (5 bases). Trimming cost V 6 bases and J 0 bases, with 8 bases left between them. The germline CDR1 and CDR2 sequences are LNHDA and SQIVND (reference sequence). The CDR3 spans 13 residues.

This clonotype has a count of ten or more. The chain carries TRBV4-2 and TRBJ2-4; TRBD2 is a possible D gene (6 bases). The V gene lost 0 bases and the J gene lost 5 bases, with 14 bases spanning the gap. This CDR3 spans 16 amino acids. Germline V gene lookup returns CDR1 LGHNA and CDR2 YNFKEQ. The CDR3 region is CASSQEATSNQNIQYF. The CDR3 DNA is TGTGCCAGCAGCCAAGAAGCCACTAGCAACCAAAACATTCAGTACTTC.

This clonotype was observed at least ten times. This chain links TRBV7-2 with TRBJ1-5; D ambiguous. CDR1 SGHTA and CDR2 FQGNSA come from the germline V gene. This CDR3 region has 14 residues. V was cut by 5 bases and J by 6 bases, with 14 bases left in between. Written as DNA, the CDR3 is TGTGCCAGCAGCCCCGGTGCAGGAGGTCAGCCCCAGCATTTT. Translated: CASSPGAGGQPQHF.

Ten or more counts support this clonotype. The rearrangement uses TRBV18 and TRBJ2-7, with 8 bases matching TRBD1. Germline CDR1 and CDR2: KGHSH and LQKENI. The CDR3 loop spans 15 amino acids. V was clipped by 3 bases and J by 2 bases; unmatched bases: 6. The CDR3 sequence: CASSPDRGMAYEQYF. The CDR3 DNA sequence: TGTGCCAGCTCACCTGACAGGGGAATGGCCTACGAGCAGTACTTC. Supplemented by reference TRBV18 and TRBJ2-7, the full variable domain reads NAGVMQNPRHLVRRRGQEARLRCSPMKGHSHVYWYRQLPEEGLKFMVYLQKENIIDESGMPKERFSAEFPKEGPSILRIQQVVRGDSAAYFCASSPDRGMAYEQYFGPGTRLTVT.

This clonotype was counted many times. V gene TRBV27 combines with J gene TRBJ1-6; D unclear. Trimming cost V 5 bases and J 7 bases, with 21 bases left between them. The CDR3 contains 17 residues. From germline, CDR1 is MNHEY and CDR2 SMNVEV (reference sequence). This chain's CDR3 is CASSHAKIPGGNSPLHF. The CDR3 DNA follows: TGTGCCAGCAGTCACGCAAAGATCCCAGGCGGGAATTCACCCCTCCACTTT.

This clonotype was seen at least ten times. This chain links TRBV20-1 with TRBJ1-2, with a possible D match to TRBD1 (5 bases). The V and J ends lost 6 bases and 8 bases respectively, with 16 bases between them. The CDR3 is 12 amino acids. Germline loops: CDR1 DFQATT, CDR2 SNEGSKA (reference sequence). Written as DNA, the CDR3 is TGCAGTGCCGTGGGGGGGGATAAGGGCTACACCTTC. This encodes CSAVGGDKGYTF.